The source of this T cell receptor beta chain is a study of shared clonotypes between healthy human individuals. Method: immunoSEQ multiplex PCR; TCRdb's copy keeps in-frame clones and lacks some. This sample has over 2,000,000 clones, with 93% found just once. Only CD45RO-negative cells positively selected for CCR7 counted as naive CD8 cells, so terminally differentiated effector memory CD45RA+ cells were excluded. Among the donors, all were Caucasian adults who lived in Nashville, Tennessee. Between the trimmed V and J ends, which lost 0 bases and 8 bases, there was a span of 16 bases. The CDR3 length is 15 residues. Germline-derived CDR1 and CDR2 are LGHNT and FRNRAP.

V usage is TRBV12-5 and J usage is TRBJ2-5, with D perhaps assigned TRBD1 or TRBD2 (5 bases each). This TCR derives from a man aged 18 to 30 in good health. Some clones in this sample may be carry-over from other donors' samples. Sequenced input: naive CD8+ T cells from PBMCs. This CDR3 is CASGLVEPGPITQYF. CDR3 bases: TGTGCTAGTGGTTTGGTAGAACCGGGACCTATAACCCAGTACTTC.